A single sample gave rise to the 10 T cell receptor beta chains below, sequenced in a study of T cell repertoires in cytomegalovirus infection. TCRdb itself ran the reads through MiXCR, one entry per CDR3 protein. The sample includes some 220,000 distinct CDR3 sequences, 5% to 8.5% of them seen just once. Material: PBMCs. The source is a human donor in good health (CMV status not recorded). Some clones in this sample may be carry-over from other donors' samples.

Ten or more counts support this clonotype. The V gene is TRBV6-2 or TRBV6-3, the J gene TRBJ2-2, with 7 positions matching TRBD1. Trimming cost V 6 bases and J 2 bases; bases outside gene matches: 9. Germline V gene sequence: CDR1 MNHEY, CDR2 SVGEGT. The CDR3 is made up of 16 amino acids. CDR3 sequence (DNA): TGTGCCAGCAGCCGGGCCGGGACAGTAAACACCGGGGAGCTGTTTTTT. Translated: CASSRAGTVNTGELFF.

Many counts were recorded for this clonotype. The chain joins TRBV10-3 to TRBJ1-2, with D possibly matching TRBD1 (6 bases). This CDR3 spans 14 amino acids. V was trimmed by 11 bases and J by 2 bases, leaving 18 bases between them. The germline V gene has CDR1 ENHRY and CDR2 SYGVKD. CDR3 DNA sequence: TGTGCCGTCGGCCAGGGACAAACCAACTATGGCTACACCTTC. Translation gives CAVGQGQTNYGYTF.

This clonotype was found many times. The chain combines TRBV7-9 with TRBJ2-7; D gene uncertain. Trimming removed 1 base at V and 3 bases at J, with 13 bases between. Germline V gene data show CDR1 as SEHNR and CDR2 as FQNEAQ (reference sequence). The CDR3 is made up of 15 amino acids. The CDR3 protein is CASSLGRLAVYEQYF. The CDR3 DNA is TGTGCCAGCAGCTTAGGCCGTTTGGCAGTCTACGAGCAGTACTTC. The entire variable domain, with the rest obtained from reference TRBV7-9 and TRBJ2-7, is as follows: DTGVSQNPRHKITKRGQNVTFRCDPISEHNRLYWYRQTLGQGPEFLTYFQNEAQLEKSRLLSDRFSAERPKGSFSTLEIQRTEQGDSAMYLCASSLGRLAVYEQYFGPGTRLTVT.

This clonotype was observed many times. The chain joins TRBV29-1 to TRBJ2-5; 7 nucleotides align to TRBD2. This CDR3 spans 11 amino acids. J gave up 10 bases and V 6 bases, and 8 bases lay outside the gene matches. Germline V lookup: CDR1 SQVTM, CDR2 ANQGSEA. CDR3 DNA sequence: TGCAGCGTCGGGCGGGGGAATGTCCAGTACTTC. It specifies CSVGRGNVQYF.

At least ten counts were recorded for this clonotype. The rearrangement uses TRBV3-1 and TRBJ1-3; 7 positions match TRBD1. This CDR3 comprises 17 residues. The junction had 14 bases not matched to a gene; V was cut back by 5 bases and J by 4 bases. CDR1 is LGHDT and CDR2 is YNNKEL in the germline V gene (reference sequence). The CDR3 DNA reads as TGTGCCAGCAGCGAATCCTCCAGGGGGTTGAAAGGAAACACCATATATTTT. Its protein is CASSESSRGLKGNTIYF. The variable domain in full, completed from reference TRBV3-1 and TRBJ1-3, reads DTAVSQTPKYLVTQMGNDKSIKCEQNLGHDTMYWYKQDSKKFLKIMFSYNNKELIINETVPNRFSPKSPDKAHLNLHINSLELGDSAVYFCASSESSRGLKGNTIYFGEGSWLTVV.

Notes on this clonotype: A clone one base away is much larger, so this may be a read error. The CDR3: CASRDPWATDTQYF. The CDR3 region has the DNA TGTGCCAGCCGGGACCCTTGGGCCACAGATACGCAGTATTTT. The chain employs TRBV2 and TRBJ2-3; the D gene could be TRBD1 or TRBD2 (5 bases each). Germline values: CDR1 SNHLY, CDR2 FYNNEI. Trimming pared 8 bases from V and 2 bases from J, leaving 14 bases between. This CDR3 is built from 14 residues.

This clonotype was picked up many times. The chain is built from TRBV19 and TRBJ2-6; D may match TRBD1 or TRBD2 (6 bases each). V was cut by 5 bases and J by 5 bases, with 10 bases left in between. CDR1 and CDR2 from the germline V gene are LNHDA and SQIVND (reference sequence). CDR3 length equals 14 residues. The CDR3 loop is CASSGGQWANVLTF. The CDR3 region has the DNA TGTGCCAGTAGTGGGGGGCAGTGGGCCAACGTCCTGACTTTC.

This clonotype was seen ten or more times. V usage is TRBV2 and J usage is TRBJ2-2; D is undetermined. Trimming shortened V by 2 bases and J by 0 bases, and 4 bases separated the two germline ends. Germline CDR1 is SNHLY and CDR2 is FYNNEI. CDR3 length equals 14 residues. CDR3 loop: CASSELPNTGELFF. The DNA for the CDR3 is TGTGCCAGCAGTGAACTCCCGAACACCGGGGAGCTGTTTTTT.

This clonotype was seen many times. V is TRBV28 and J is TRBJ1-1; the D is unclear. The CDR3 is made up of 14 amino acids. With 4 bases removed from V and 10 bases from J, the gap between germline ends came to 19 bases. Germline CDR1 MDHEN, CDR2 SYDVKM. CDR3 region: CASSSREGRLRAFF. CDR3 DNA: TGTGCCAGCAGTTCCCGGGAGGGAAGGTTAAGAGCTTTCTTT.

This clonotype was observed at least ten times. The chain recombines TRBV7-2 with TRBJ2-1; no clear D. Trimming cost V 7 bases and J 3 bases, with 13 bases left between them. The CDR3 covers 14 residues. Germline assignment: CDR1 SGHTA and CDR2 FQGNSA. This chain's CDR3 is CASTPTSDYNEQFF. CDR3 in DNA: TGTGCCAGCACCCCAACATCTGACTACAATGAGCAGTTCTTC.